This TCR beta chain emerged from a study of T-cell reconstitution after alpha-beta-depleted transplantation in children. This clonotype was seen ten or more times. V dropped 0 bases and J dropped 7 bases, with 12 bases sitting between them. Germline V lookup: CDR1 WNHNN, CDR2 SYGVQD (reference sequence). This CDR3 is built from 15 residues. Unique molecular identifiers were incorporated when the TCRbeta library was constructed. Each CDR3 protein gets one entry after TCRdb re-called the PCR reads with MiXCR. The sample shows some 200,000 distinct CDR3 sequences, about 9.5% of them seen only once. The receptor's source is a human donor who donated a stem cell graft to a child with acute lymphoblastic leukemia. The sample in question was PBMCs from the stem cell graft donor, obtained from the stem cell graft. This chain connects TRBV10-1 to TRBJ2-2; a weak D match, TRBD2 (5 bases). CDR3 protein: CASSESGAGGGELFF. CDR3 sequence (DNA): TGCGCCAGCAGTGAGTCCGGCGCGGGCGGCGGGGAGCTGTTTTTT.